This TCR beta chain was sequenced for a study of blood T cell repertoires in COVID-19. Whole-study context: From the United States, Italy and Spain came samples of acute and convalescent COVID-19. T cells, B-cell-depleted T cells, or PBMCs supplied cDNA or gDNA.

Authors' analysis steps: Estimated nucleated cell counts came from reference gene primer amplification. TCRdb's copy holds only in-frame clones and misses some; the assay was immunoSEQ multiplex PCR. Clonal size and the V and J genes are those of that table, whereas D and trimming came from the DNA. The table lists under 150,000 clones, 79% of them singletons. After removal of 2 bases from V and 4 bases from J, the junction contained 4 bases not matched to a gene. Looked up from germline, CDR1 is LNHDA and CDR2 is SQIVND (reference sequence). CDR3 length: 14 amino acids. This clonotype originated in an elderly woman with acute or convalescent COVID-19. The sequenced sample was peripheral blood. V gene TRBV19 combines with J gene TRBJ1-2, with 7 bases lining up with TRBD1. The CDR3 nucleotides read TGTGCCAGTAGTATACGGACAGGCCCCTATGGCTACACCTTC. As protein: CASSIRTGPYGYTF.